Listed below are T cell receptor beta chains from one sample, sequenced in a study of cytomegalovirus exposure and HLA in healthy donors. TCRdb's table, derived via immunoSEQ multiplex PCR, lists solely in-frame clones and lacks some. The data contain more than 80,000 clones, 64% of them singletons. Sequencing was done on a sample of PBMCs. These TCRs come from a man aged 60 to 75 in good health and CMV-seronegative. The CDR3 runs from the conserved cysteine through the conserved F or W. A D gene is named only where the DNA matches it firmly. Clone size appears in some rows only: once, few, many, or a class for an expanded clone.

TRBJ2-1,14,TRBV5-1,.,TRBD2,TGCGCCAGCACACTAGCGGGGGGCCGCAATGAGCAGTTCTTC,CASTLAGGRNEQFF
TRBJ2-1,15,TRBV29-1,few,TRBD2,TGCAGCGTTGAAGCCAGGACTAGCGGGAGTGGTGAGCAGTTCTTC,CSVEARTSGSGEQFF
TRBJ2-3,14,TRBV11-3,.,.,TGTGCCAGCAGCTTAGATAATTCGCGGGCGCTACACGTATTT,CASSLDNSRALHVF
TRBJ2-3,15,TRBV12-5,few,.,TGTGCTAGTGGAATGGGTGGACAGTCCACAGATACGCAGTATTTT,CASGMGGQSTDTQYF
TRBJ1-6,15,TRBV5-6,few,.,TGTGCCAGCAGCTCACGGCCTTCGAGGGATTCACCCCTCCACTTT,CASSSRPSRDSPLHF
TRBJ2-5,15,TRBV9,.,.,TGTGCCAGCAGCGTAGATGTAACAGGGAGACAGACCCAGTACTTC,CASSVDVTGRQTQYF
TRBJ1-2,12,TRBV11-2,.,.,TGTGCCAGCAGCTTAGACAGGGATGGCTACACCTTC,CASSLDRDGYTF
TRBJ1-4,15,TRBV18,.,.,TGTGCCAGCTCCCTTCGGACACAAAAAGGGGAAAAACTGTTTTTT,CASSLRTQKGEKLFF
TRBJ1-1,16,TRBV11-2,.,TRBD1,TGTGCCAGCAGCTTACCAGGGGCAGGGGGAATAACTGAAGCTTTCTTT,CASSLPGAGGITEAFF
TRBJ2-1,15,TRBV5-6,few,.,TGTGCCAGCAGCTTTATTGGTGGGAGAGGCAATGAGCAGTTCTTC,CASSFIGGRGNEQFF
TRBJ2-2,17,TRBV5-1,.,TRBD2,TGCGCCAGCAGCTTTACCTCTCCGGGGGGACCCGCCGGGGAGCTGTTTTTT,CASSFTSPGGPAGELFF
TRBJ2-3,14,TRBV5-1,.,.,TGCGCCAGCAGCCCGACAGATAGCACAGATACGCAGTATTTT,CASSPTDSTDTQYF